These T cell receptor beta chains were read from a single sample in a study of T cell changes during pregnancy in multiple sclerosis. Repertoires were generated with immunoSEQ multiplex PCR, while TCRdb's copy carries only in-frame clones and drops some. The sample records about 20,000 clones, 85% to 90% being singletons. The sample was CD8+ T cells from peripheral blood mononuclear cells, taken in the second trimester of pregnancy. These TCRs come from a female donor in good health, enrolled as a control in a pregnancy study. The CDR3 runs from the conserved cysteine through the conserved F or W. Fields, in order: J gene, D gene, clone size, V gene, CDR3 DNA, CDR3 protein. A D gene is named only where the DNA matches it firmly. The listing skips clone size in some rows; elsewhere it reads once, few, many or a size class.

TRBJ1-6 | TRBD1 | . | TRBV6-4 | TGTGCCAGCAGCCGGGACAGTAATTCACCCCTCCACTTT | CASSRDSNSPLHF
TRBJ2-1 | . | . | TRBV4-2 | TGTGCCAGCAGCCAAGAAAACTCCCATGAGCAGTTCTTC | CASSQENSHEQFF
TRBJ2-3 | TRBD2 | . | TRBV30 | TGTGCCTGGAGTGTACTAGCGGGGGGGGGAGATACGCAGTATTTT | CAWSVLAGGGDTQYF
TRBJ1-5 | TRBD1 | . | TRBV28 | TGTGCCAGCAGTTTACTTTCCGGACAGGGGGCTCATAGCAATCAGCCCCAGCATTTT | CASSLLSGQGAHSNQPQHF
TRBJ2-5 | TRBD1 | . | TRBV9 | TGTGCCAGCAGCGCCGACAGGGGTTGGCAAGAGACCCAGTACTTC | CASSADRGWQETQYF
TRBJ2-7 | . | . | TRBV7-9 | TGTGCCAGCAGCCCTCCCATCAGCGACCTCTTCTACGAGCAGTACTTC | CASSPPISDLFYEQYF
TRBJ2-7 | . | . | TRBV2 | TGTGCCAGCCTTGCTAGGAGGACCTACGAGCAGTACTTC | CASLARRTYEQYF
TRBJ2-3 | TRBD2 | once | TRBV6-4 | TGTGCCAGCAGTGTCCTAGCGGGGGCCACAGATACGCAGTATTTT | CASSVLAGATDTQYF
TRBJ2-7 | TRBD1 | . | TRBV13 | TGTGCCAGCAGCGATGACCTAGGGGACAGGGGGCAAGGCGAGCAGTACTTC | CASSDDLGDRGQGEQYF
TRBJ2-1 | . | . | TRBV7-8 | TGTGCCAGCAGCCCCTACAGCTTACGGGAGTATTACAATGAGCAGTTCTTC | CASSPYSLREYYNEQFF
TRBJ2-7 | TRBD1 | . | TRBV28 | TGTGCCAGCAGTCCACCGGGACAGACCTACGAGCAGTACTTC | CASSPPGQTYEQYF
TRBJ2-1 | TRBD2 | . | TRBV6-4 | TGTGCCAGCAGTGAGGGAGGGTCCCTCTCCTACAATGAGCAGTTCTTC | CASSEGGSLSYNEQFF
TRBJ2-3 | TRBD2 | . | TRBV15 | TGTGCCACCAGCAGGTCTAGCGGGAGTCCAGATACGCAGTATTTT | CATSRSSGSPDTQYF
TRBJ2-3 | TRBD1 | . | TRBV2 | TGTGCCAGCAGTGGGACAGGGCCTAGCACAGATACGCAGTATTTT | CASSGTGPSTDTQYF
TRBJ1-3 | . | . | TRBV6-1 | TGTGCCACAACAGATCCTGGAAACACCATATATTTT | CATTDPGNTIYF
TRBJ2-5 | TRBD2 | . | TRBV4-2 | TGTGCCAGCAGCCAAGAAGGCCTAACTAGCGGGAGGGGATCAATAGAGACCCAGTACTTC | CASSQEGLTSGRGSIETQYF
TRBJ2-5 | TRBD2 | . | TRBV19 | TGTGCCAGTAGTTTCGGACTAGAATGGGAGACCCAGTACTTC | CASSFGLEWETQYF
TRBJ1-2 | TRBD1 | . | TRBV7-8 | TGTGCCAGCAGCTTAGCGGACAGGGGCTCGGGTTATGGCTACACCTTC | CASSLADRGSGYGYTF
TRBJ2-1 | . | . | TRBV23-1 | TGCGCCAGCAGTCAATCAGTAGGAGGGGAACATGAGCAGTTCTTC | CASSQSVGGEHEQFF
TRBJ2-1 | TRBD2 | few | TRBV7-6 | TGTGCCAGCAGCTTAGGGACTAGCTGGGATAATGAGCAGTTCTTC | CASSLGTSWDNEQFF
TRBJ2-7 | . | . | TRBV9 | TGTGCCAGCAGCGTAGACACCTCCTACGAGCAGTACTTC | CASSVDTSYEQYF
TRBJ1-1 | TRBD1 | . | TRBV11-2 | TGTGCCAGCAGTACCTACAGGGGCACTGAAGCTTTCTTT | CASSTYRGTEAFF
TRBJ1-5 | . | . | TRBV7-8 | TGTGCCAGCAGCTTAGTCCCCCGGGGAAATCAGCCCCAGCATTTT | CASSLVPRGNQPQHF
TRBJ2-7 | TRBD2 | . | TRBV6-1 | TGTGCCAGCAGTGAAGGACTAGCGGGAGCTTTCGTGCAGTACTTC | CASSEGLAGAFVQYF
TRBJ2-2 | TRBD2 | . | TRBV6-1 | TGTGCCAGCAGAGCGGGAGGGCCGGAGACCGGGGAGCTGTTTTTT | CASRAGGPETGELFF
TRBJ2-7 | . | . | TRBV7-8 | TGTGCCAGCAGCTTAGCGGGGGACTGGGACTACGAGCAGTACTTC | CASSLAGDWDYEQYF
TRBJ1-5 | . | . | TRBV6-1 | TGTGCCAGCAGTGAAGTGGCGGGGGCTGGGGACGGAAGCAATCAGCCCCAGCATTTT | CASSEVAGAGDGSNQPQHF
TRBJ2-5 | . | . | TRBV4-1 | TGCGCCAGCAGCCGTATTAGGGAGAGGGAGACCCAGTACTTC | CASSRIRERETQYF
TRBJ1-4 | . | . | TRBV11-3 | TGTGCCAGCAGCCCCGAGGGCAGGGGATGGAGAAAACTGTTTTTT | CASSPEGRGWRKLFF
TRBJ2-5 | . | . | TRBV13 | TGTGCCAGCAGCTTAGAGGGAGGCGGGGAGACCCAGTACTTC | CASSLEGGGETQYF
TRBJ2-1 | TRBD1 | . | TRBV28 | TGTGCCAGCAGTCCTTACAGGGGGTCATCCTACGATGAGCAGTTCTTC | CASSPYRGSSYDEQFF
TRBJ2-5 | TRBD2 | . | TRBV7-3 | TGTGCCAGCAGCGAGCTTACTGCGGGGGGAGAGACCCAGTACTTC | CASSELTAGGETQYF
TRBJ2-5 | . | . | TRBV2 | TGTGCCAGCCCTCCGGCGCCCGGGGAGACCCAGTACTTC | CASPPAPGETQYF
TRBJ2-5 | . | once | TRBV5-1 | TGCGCCAGCAGCTTGGTCATCGGGGAAGAGACCCAGTACTTC | CASSLVIGEETQYF
TRBJ1-2 | TRBD1 | once | TRBV28 | TGTGCCAGCGAGGGGGACAGGAGGAACTATGGCTACACCTTC | CASEGDRRNYGYTF
TRBJ1-6 | . | . | TRBV7-9 | TGTGCCAGCAGCCTGACAGGCGTGGGGAATTCACCCCTCCACTTT | CASSLTGVGNSPLHF
TRBJ1-3 | TRBD1 | . | TRBV27 | TGTGCCAGCAGTACCCTAGGGACAGGGGGCCTTTCTGGAAACACCATATATTTT | CASSTLGTGGLSGNTIYF